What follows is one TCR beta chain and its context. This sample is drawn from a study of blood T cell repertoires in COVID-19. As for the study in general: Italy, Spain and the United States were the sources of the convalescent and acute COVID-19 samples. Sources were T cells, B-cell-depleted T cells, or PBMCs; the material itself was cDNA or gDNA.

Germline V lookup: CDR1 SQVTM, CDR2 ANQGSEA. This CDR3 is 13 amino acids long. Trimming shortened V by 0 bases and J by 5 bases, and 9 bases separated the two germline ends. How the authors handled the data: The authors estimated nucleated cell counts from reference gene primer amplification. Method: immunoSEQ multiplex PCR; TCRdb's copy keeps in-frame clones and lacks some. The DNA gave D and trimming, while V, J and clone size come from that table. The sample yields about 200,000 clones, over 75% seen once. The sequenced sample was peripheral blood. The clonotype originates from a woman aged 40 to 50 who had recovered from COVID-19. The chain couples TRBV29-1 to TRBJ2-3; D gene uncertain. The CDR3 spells CSVEEASQDTQYF. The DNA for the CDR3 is TGCAGCGTTGAAGAGGCTAGTCAAGATACGCAGTATTTT.